Listed here is a single T cell receptor (beta chain). The assay was immunoSEQ multiplex PCR, and TCRdb's table has in-frame clones only and misses some. In the table there are hundreds of thousands of clones, about 74% of which are singletons. These data belong to a study of shared clonotypes between healthy human individuals. Germline values: CDR1 LNHDA, CDR2 SQIVND (reference sequence). CDR3 length equals 14 residues. The V end lost 4 bases, the J end lost 5 bases, and 14 bases lay between the germline ends. V usage is TRBV19 and J usage is TRBJ2-5; D is undetermined. The sequence was collected from a woman in her 30s in good health. The specimen was memory CD4+ T cells sorted from blood. Subset reported: CD45RA-negative fraction. CDR3 sequence: CASSNRAKQETQYF. The CDR3 bases are TGTGCCAGTAGTAACCGGGCCAAACAGGAGACCCAGTACTTC.